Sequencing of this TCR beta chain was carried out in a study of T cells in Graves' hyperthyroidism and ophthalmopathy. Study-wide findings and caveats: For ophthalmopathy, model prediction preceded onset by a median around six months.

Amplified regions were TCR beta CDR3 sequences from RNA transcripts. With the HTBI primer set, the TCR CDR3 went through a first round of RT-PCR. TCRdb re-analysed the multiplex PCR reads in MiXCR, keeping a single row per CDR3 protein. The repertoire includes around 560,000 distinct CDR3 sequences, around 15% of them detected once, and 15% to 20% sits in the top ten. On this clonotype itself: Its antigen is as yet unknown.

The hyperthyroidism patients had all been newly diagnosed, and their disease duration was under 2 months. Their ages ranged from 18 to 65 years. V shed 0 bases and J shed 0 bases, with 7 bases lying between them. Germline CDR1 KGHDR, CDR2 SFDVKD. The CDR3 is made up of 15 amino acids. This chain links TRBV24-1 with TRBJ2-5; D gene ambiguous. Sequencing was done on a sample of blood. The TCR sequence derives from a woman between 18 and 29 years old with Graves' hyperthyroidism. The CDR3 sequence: CATSDLSVNQETQYF. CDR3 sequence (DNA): TGTGCCACCAGTGATTTGTCCGTAAACCAAGAGACCCAGTACTTC.